This TCR beta chain was recovered during a study of beta chain features in type 1 diabetes. Sorting produced populations that all topped 98% purity. Of the isolated RNA, all was reverse transcribed, and so the sequenced material was expressed TCRB transcripts. The method was immunoSEQ multiplex PCR; TCRdb's version includes in-frame clones alone and lacks a portion of them. This sample has a few hundred thousand clones, with around 10% found just once. Study results and caveats: Patients with Type 1 diabetes showed moderately but significantly shorter TCRB CDR3s in all four CD4+ subsets.

Concerning this clone: Its specificity is unknown.

This CDR3 has 13 amino acids. Deletions cut 2 bases from V and 5 bases from J, with 6 bases between. CDR1 MNHEY and CDR2 SMNVEV come from the germline V gene (reference sequence). J is TRBJ1-4 and V is TRBV27, with D tentatively TRBD1 (5 bases). What was sequenced was central memory CD4+ T cells from blood. The receptor was isolated from a man aged 25 to 45 with type 1 diabetes. CDR3 amino acids: CASSLNRNEKLFF. CDR3 DNA: TGTGCCAGCAGTTTAAACAGGAATGAAAAACTGTTTTTT.